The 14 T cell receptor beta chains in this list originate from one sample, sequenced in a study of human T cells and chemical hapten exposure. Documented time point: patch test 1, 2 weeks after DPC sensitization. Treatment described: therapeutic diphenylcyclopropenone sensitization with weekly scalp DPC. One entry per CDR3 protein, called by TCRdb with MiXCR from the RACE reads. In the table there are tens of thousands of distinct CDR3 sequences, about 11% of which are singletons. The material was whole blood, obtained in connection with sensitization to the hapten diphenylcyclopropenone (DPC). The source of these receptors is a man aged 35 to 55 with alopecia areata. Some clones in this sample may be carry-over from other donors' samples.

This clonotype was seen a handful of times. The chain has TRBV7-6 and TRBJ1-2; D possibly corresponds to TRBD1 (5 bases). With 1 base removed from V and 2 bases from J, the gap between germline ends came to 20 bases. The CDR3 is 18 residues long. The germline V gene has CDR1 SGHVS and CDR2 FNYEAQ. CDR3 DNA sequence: TGTGCCAGCAGCTTAGAGGTTCCGGGACTCTCCAAAAACTATGGCTACACCTTC. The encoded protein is CASSLEVPGLSKNYGYTF. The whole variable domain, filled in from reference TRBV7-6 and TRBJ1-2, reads GAGVSQSPRYKVTKRGQDVALRCDPISGHVSLYWYRQALGQGPEFLTYFNYEAQQDKSGLPNDRFSAERPEGSISTLTIQRTEQRDSAMYRCASSLEVPGLSKNYGYTFGSGTRLTVV.

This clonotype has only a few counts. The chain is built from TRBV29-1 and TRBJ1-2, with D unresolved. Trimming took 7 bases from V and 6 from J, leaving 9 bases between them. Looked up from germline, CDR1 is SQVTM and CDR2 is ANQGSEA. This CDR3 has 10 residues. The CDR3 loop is CSADGNGYTF. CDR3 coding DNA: TGCAGCGCGGACGGGAATGGCTACACCTTC.

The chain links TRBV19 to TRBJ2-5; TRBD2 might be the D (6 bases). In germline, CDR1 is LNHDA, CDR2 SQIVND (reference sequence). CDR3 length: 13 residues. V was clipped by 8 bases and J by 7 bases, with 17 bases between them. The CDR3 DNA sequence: TGTGCCAGTTCGACGGAGGGGCTCGTGACCCAGTACTTC. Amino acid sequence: CASSTEGLVTQYF. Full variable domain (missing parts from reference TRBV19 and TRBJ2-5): DGGITQSPKYLFRKEGQNVTLSCEQNLNHDAMYWYRQDPGQGLRLIYYSQIVNDFQKGDIAEGYSVSREKKESFPLTVTSAQKNPTAFYLCASSTEGLVTQYFGPGTRLLVL.

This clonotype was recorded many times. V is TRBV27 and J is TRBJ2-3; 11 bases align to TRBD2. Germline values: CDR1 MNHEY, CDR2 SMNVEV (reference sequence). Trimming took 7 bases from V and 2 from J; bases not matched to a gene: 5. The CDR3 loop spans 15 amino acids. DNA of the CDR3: TGTGCCAGCACCGTGGGACTAGCGGTCACAGATACGCAGTATTTT. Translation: CASTVGLAVTDTQYF.

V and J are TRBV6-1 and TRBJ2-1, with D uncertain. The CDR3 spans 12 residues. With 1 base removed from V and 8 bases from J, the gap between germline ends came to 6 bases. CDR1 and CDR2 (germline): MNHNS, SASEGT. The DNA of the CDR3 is TGTGCCAGCAGTGAAGGAAGGTATGAGCAGTTCTTC. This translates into CASSEGRYEQFF.

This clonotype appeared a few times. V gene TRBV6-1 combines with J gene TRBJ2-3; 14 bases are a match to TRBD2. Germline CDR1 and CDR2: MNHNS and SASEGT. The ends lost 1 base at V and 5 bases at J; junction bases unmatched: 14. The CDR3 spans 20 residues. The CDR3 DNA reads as TGTGCCAGCAGTGAAGGAGTTCTGACTAGCGGGAGGGCCCTCAGAGATACGCAGTATTTT. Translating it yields CASSEGVLTSGRALRDTQYF.

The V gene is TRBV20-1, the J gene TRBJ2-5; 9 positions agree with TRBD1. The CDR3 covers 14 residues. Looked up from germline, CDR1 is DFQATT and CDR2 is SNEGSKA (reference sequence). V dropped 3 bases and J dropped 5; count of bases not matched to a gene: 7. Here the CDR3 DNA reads TGCAGTGCTAGTATCGGACAGGGGTACGAGACCCAGTACTTC. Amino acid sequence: CSASIGQGYETQYF.

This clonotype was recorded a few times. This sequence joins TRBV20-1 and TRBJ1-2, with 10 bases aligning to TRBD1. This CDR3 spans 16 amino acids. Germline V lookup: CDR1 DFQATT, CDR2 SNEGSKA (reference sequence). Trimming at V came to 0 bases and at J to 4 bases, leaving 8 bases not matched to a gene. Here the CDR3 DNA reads TGCAGTGCTAGAGATTCGACAGGGGGCGGGAGCTATGGCTACACCTTC. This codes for CSARDSTGGGSYGYTF.

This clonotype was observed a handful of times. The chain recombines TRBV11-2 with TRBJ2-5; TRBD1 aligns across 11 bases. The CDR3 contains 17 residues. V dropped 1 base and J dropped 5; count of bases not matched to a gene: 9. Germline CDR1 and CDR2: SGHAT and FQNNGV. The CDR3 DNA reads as TGTGCCAGCAGCTTAGGGGCCGCCGGGACAGGGGGGGAGACCCAGTACTTC. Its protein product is CASSLGAAGTGGETQYF.

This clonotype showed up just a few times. CDR3 amino acids: CASSPGGEQYV. In nucleotides, the CDR3 is TGTGCCAGCTCACCGGGGGGAGAGCAGTACGTC. The chain recombines TRBV18 with TRBJ2-7, with a tentative D call TRBD2 (6 bases). The CDR3 is made up of 11 amino acids. The V end was cut by 3 bases, the J end by 7 bases, with 7 bases between. The germline V gene has CDR1 KGHSH and CDR2 LQKENI.

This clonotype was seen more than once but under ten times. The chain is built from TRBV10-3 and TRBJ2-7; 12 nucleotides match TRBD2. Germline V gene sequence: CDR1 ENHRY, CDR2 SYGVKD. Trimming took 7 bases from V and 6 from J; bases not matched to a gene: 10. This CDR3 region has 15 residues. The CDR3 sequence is CAITNSSGRAGEQYV. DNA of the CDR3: TGTGCCATCACCAATTCTAGCGGGAGGGCCGGCGAGCAGTACGTC.

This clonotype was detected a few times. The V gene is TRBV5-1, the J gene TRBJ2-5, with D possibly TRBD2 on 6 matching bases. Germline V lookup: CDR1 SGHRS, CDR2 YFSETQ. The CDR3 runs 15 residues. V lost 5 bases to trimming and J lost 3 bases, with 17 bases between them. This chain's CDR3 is CASSLRLGEKETQYF. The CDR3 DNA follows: TGCGCCAGCAGTCTTCGACTAGGTGAAAAAGAGACCCAGTACTTC.

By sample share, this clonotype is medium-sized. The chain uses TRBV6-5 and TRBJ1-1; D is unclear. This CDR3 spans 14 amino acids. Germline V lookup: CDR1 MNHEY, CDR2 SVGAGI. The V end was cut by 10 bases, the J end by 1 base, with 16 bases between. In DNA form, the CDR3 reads TGTGCCACCCACGTCGGACTGACGAACACTGAAGCTTTCTTT. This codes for CATHVGLTNTEAFF.

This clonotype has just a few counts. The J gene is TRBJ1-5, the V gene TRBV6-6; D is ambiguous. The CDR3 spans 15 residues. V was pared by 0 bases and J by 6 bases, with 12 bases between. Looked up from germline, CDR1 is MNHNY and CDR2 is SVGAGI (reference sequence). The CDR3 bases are TGTGCCAGCAGTTACTCGGAAGGGTTCCGTCAGCCCCAGCATTTT. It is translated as CASSYSEGFRQPQHF.